The rows below give T cell receptor beta chains drawn from one sample of a study of cytomegalovirus exposure and HLA in healthy donors. TCRdb's table, derived via immunoSEQ multiplex PCR, lists solely in-frame clones and lacks some. Of 150,000 to 200,000 clones listed, under 80% are singletons. Source material: PBMCs. These receptors all come from a female donor in good health and CMV-seronegative. CDR3s include the opening cysteine and the closing phenylalanine or tryptophan. The D gene is left open where the match is weak. Clone size is given for some rows only: seen once, a few or many times, or a class if the clone is expanded.

cdr3_nt | cdr3_aa | d_call | j_call | clone_size | v_call
TGTGCCAGCAGCTTAGGGACAGCAGGGGCGCTTTATAGCAATCAGCCCCAGCATTTT | CASSLGTAGALYSNQPQHF | NA | TRBJ1-5 | NA | TRBV7-8
TGTGCCAGCAGCCCCGCGCCTAGCGGGGGGGGTCTCAATGAGCAGTTCTTC | CASSPAPSGGGLNEQFF | TRBD2 | TRBJ2-1 | NA | TRBV9
TGCAGCGTTGCTAGGGGAATGGAGACCCAGTACTTC | CSVARGMETQYF | NA | TRBJ2-5 | NA | TRBV29-1
TGTGCCAGCAGCCCCGCCTTGGGAGACACTGAAGCTTTCTTT | CASSPALGDTEAFF | NA | TRBJ1-1 | few | TRBV7-3
TGCAGTGCTAGTCAGTCAGATACGCAGTATTTT | CSASQSDTQYF | NA | TRBJ2-3 | NA | TRBV20-1
TGTGCCAGTACAGGCAGGGCCAGAGAGACCCAGTACTTC | CASTGRARETQYF | NA | TRBJ2-5 | once | TRBV19
TGTGCCAGTATCCTCGGCCCCGGGACAAGCAACTATGGCTACACCTTC | CASILGPGTSNYGYTF | NA | TRBJ1-2 | NA | TRBV7-8
TGCAGCGTTGGGGGACAGGCTACAAATCAGCCCCAGCATTTT | CSVGGQATNQPQHF | TRBD1 | TRBJ1-5 | NA | TRBV29-1
TGTGCCAGCCGGGCGGGGAGATGGAATGAGCAGTTCTTC | CASRAGRWNEQFF | NA | TRBJ2-1 | NA | TRBV6-6
TGTGCCAGCAGCCCCACAGGGGTAGGCGACACTGAAGCTTTCTTT | CASSPTGVGDTEAFF | TRBD1 | TRBJ1-1 | NA | TRBV7-3
TGTGCCAGCAAGTTCCGGTTGAACACTGAAGCTTTCTTT | CASKFRLNTEAFF | NA | TRBJ1-1 | NA | TRBV2
TGTGCCAGCAGCTTAGGGGACAGGGGGAACTATGGCTACACCTTC | CASSLGDRGNYGYTF | TRBD1 | TRBJ1-2 | NA | TRBV7-6
TGTGCCACTAGGGCGTTCCGGGACTCCAACACCGGGGAGCTGTTTTTT | CATRAFRDSNTGELFF | NA | TRBJ2-2 | NA | TRBV15
TGTGCCAGCCTAGGCTCCTGGAGCTCACCCCTCCACTTT | CASLGSWSSPLHF | NA | TRBJ1-6 | NA | TRBV2
TGTGCCAGTAGTATACCGGGACAACCCCAAAACATTCAGTACTTC | CASSIPGQPQNIQYF | NA | TRBJ2-4 | once | TRBV19
TGTGCCAGCAGTCCCCTTAGGCAGGGTCGATACAATGAGCAGTTCTTC | CASSPLRQGRYNEQFF | NA | TRBJ2-1 | NA | TRBV28
TGTGCCAGCAGCCCAGGGACAATTTATGGCTACACCTTC | CASSPGTIYGYTF | NA | TRBJ1-2 | NA | TRBV11-1
TGTGCCAGCAGTTTATATCAGGGGGCGCGCACTGAAGCTTTCTTT | CASSLYQGARTEAFF | TRBD1 | TRBJ1-1 | NA | TRBV27
TGTGCCAGCAGTGACCCTGACACGCGGACATTTCCGACCTACGAGCAGTACTTC | CASSDPDTRTFPTYEQYF | NA | TRBJ2-7 | NA | TRBV6-4
TGTGCCAGCAGCGTAGCTGAGAACTCTGGAAACACCATATATTTT | CASSVAENSGNTIYF | NA | TRBJ1-3 | NA | TRBV9
TGTGCCAGCAGCCAAGGAGCGGGAGGGCCTGAAGATACGCAGTATTTT | CASSQGAGGPEDTQYF | TRBD2 | TRBJ2-3 | NA | TRBV7-3
TGTGCCAGCAGTCCCGCAGACGGATTCAAGTACTACGAGCAGTACTTC | CASSPADGFKYYEQYF | NA | TRBJ2-7 | NA | TRBV27
TGTGCCAGTAGTTTCACCAGGGAGGGCACTGAAGCTTTCTTT | CASSFTREGTEAFF | NA | TRBJ1-1 | NA | TRBV19
TGCGCCAGCAGCTTACGAGGAAGCGGGTTCTACGAGCAGTACTTC | CASSLRGSGFYEQYF | NA | TRBJ2-7 | NA | TRBV5-1
TGTGCCAGCAGTATTGGGACAGGGAATAAGGCCGATGAGCAGTTCTTC | CASSIGTGNKADEQFF | TRBD1 | TRBJ2-1 | NA | TRBV9
TGTGCCAGCAGGCTACAGGGGCCCTTAAGGGAGCAGTACTTC | CASRLQGPLREQYF | TRBD1 | TRBJ2-7 | NA | TRBV28
TGTGCCAGCAGTGAGGGCCTTGAGGGAGGGCAGCCCCAGCATTTT | CASSEGLEGGQPQHF | NA | TRBJ1-5 | NA | TRBV6-1
TGTGCCAGCAGCTTAGGGACTGACTCCTACGAGCAGTACTTC | CASSLGTDSYEQYF | NA | TRBJ2-7 | NA | TRBV7-9
TGTGCCAGCTCAGCAAGGGGGATTAGCAATCAGCCCCAGCATTTT | CASSARGISNQPQHF | NA | TRBJ1-5 | NA | TRBV18
TGTGCCAGCAGTCCTGACAGGGGGGTCTACGAGCAGTACTTC | CASSPDRGVYEQYF | TRBD1 | TRBJ2-7 | NA | TRBV27
TGCAGCGTTGCCCGGGACAGGTATGCAGATACGCAGTATTTT | CSVARDRYADTQYF | TRBD1 | TRBJ2-3 | few | TRBV29-1
TGTGCCAGCAGCCGGTCAGGGGCACAGTACTTC | CASSRSGAQYF | NA | TRBJ2-7 | NA | TRBV14
TGTGCCAGCGGACAGGGAGAAAATTCACCCCTCCACTTT | CASGQGENSPLHF | TRBD1 | TRBJ1-6 | NA | TRBV7-3
TGCGCCAGCAGCCCCTCCCCAGGGGGGCGCGGAAACACCATATATTTT | CASSPSPGGRGNTIYF | TRBD1 | TRBJ1-3 | few | TRBV4-1
TGTGCCAGCAGCTCCTTCCTCTCCTATGGGGCCAACGTCCTGACTTTC | CASSSFLSYGANVLTF | NA | TRBJ2-6 | many | TRBV5-5
TGTGCCAGCAGTGCTAGGCGGGGGGCCACCTACGAGCAGTACTTC | CASSARRGATYEQYF | TRBD2 | TRBJ2-7 | NA | TRBV6-1
TGCGCCAGCAGCCCTCAGGGGGGTACGGACTATGGCTACACCTTC | CASSPQGGTDYGYTF | TRBD1 | TRBJ1-2 | NA | TRBV5-1
TGTGCCAGCAGTTTCCGAATCACTAGCACAGATACGCAGTATTTT | CASSFRITSTDTQYF | NA | TRBJ2-3 | NA | TRBV27
TGCGCCAGCAGCCAAGTTCAGGGGACTGAAGCTTTCTTT | CASSQVQGTEAFF | NA | TRBJ1-1 | NA | TRBV4-1
TGTGCCAGCACCAGACAGCCAGCAACTAATGAAAAACTGTTTTTT | CASTRQPATNEKLFF | NA | TRBJ1-4 | NA | TRBV7-8